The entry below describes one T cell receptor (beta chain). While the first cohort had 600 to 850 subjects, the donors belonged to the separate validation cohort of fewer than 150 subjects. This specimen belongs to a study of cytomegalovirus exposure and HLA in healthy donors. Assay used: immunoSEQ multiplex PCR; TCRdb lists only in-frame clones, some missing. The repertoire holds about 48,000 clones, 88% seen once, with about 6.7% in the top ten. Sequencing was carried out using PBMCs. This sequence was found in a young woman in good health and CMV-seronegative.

This chain's CDR3 is CASSDGTRRNQPQHF. As DNA, the CDR3 is TGTGCCAGCAGTGATGGAACACGGAGGAATCAGCCCCAGCATTTT. V gene TRBV2 combines with J gene TRBJ1-5; D call uncertain. In germline, CDR1 is SNHLY, CDR2 FYNNEI. Trimming removed 3 bases from V and 4 bases from J, with 13 bases in between. The CDR3 length is 15 residues. Full variable domain (outside the CDR3, taken from reference TRBV2 and TRBJ1-5): EPEVTQTPSHQVTQMGQEVILRCVPISNHLYFYWYRQILGQKVEFLVSFYNNEISEKSEIFDDQFSVERPDGSNFTLKIRSTKLEDSAMYFCASSDGTRRNQPQHFGDGTRLSIL.